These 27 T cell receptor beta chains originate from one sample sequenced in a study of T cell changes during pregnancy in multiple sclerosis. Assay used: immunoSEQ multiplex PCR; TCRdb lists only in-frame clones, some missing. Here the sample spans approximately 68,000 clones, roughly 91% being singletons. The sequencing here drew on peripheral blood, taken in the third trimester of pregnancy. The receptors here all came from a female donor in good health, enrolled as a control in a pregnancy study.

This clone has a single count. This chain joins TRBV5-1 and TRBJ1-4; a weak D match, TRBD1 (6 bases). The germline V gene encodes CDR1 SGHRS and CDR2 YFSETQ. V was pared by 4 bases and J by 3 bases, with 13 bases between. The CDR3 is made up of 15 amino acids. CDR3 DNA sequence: TGCGCCAGCAGCCCCCAGGGGCCGTCTAATGAAAAACTGTTTTTT. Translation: CASSPQGPSNEKLFF.

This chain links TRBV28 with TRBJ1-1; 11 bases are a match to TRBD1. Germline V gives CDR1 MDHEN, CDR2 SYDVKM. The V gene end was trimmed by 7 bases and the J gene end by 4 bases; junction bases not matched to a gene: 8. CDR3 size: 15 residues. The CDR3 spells CASTSTGTGGTEAFF. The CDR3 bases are TGTGCCAGCACATCAACCGGGACAGGGGGCACTGAAGCTTTCTTT.

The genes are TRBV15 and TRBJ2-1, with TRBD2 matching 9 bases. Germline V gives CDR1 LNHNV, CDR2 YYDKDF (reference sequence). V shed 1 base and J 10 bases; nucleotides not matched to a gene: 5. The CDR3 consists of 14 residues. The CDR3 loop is CATSRVAGAPEQFF. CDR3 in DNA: TGTGCCACCAGCAGAGTAGCGGGAGCTCCCGAGCAGTTCTTC.

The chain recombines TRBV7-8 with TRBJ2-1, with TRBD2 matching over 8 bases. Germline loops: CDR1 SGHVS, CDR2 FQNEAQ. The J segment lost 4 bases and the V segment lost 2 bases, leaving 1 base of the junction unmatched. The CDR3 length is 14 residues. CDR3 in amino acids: CASSLSGRYNEQFF. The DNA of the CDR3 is TGTGCCAGCAGCTTAAGCGGGAGATACAATGAGCAGTTCTTC.

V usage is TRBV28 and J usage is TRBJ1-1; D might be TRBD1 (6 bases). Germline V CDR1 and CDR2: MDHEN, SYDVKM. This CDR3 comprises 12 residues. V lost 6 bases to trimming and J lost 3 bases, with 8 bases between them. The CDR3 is CASRGAHTEAFF. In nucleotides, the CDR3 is TGTGCCAGCAGGGGGGCTCACACTGAAGCTTTCTTT.

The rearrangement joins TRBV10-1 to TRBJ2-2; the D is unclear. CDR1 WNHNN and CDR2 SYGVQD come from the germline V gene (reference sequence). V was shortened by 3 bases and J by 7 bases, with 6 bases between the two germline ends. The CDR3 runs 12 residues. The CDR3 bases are TGCGCCAGCAGTGACTTTGTCGGGGAGCTGTTTTTT. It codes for CASSDFVGELFF.

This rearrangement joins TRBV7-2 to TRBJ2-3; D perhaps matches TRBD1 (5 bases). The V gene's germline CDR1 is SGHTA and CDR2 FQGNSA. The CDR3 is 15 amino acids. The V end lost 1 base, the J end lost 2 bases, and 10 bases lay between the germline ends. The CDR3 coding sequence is TGTGCCAGCAGCTTAGTAAGGGGCGCCACAGATACGCAGTATTTT. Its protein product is CASSLVRGATDTQYF.

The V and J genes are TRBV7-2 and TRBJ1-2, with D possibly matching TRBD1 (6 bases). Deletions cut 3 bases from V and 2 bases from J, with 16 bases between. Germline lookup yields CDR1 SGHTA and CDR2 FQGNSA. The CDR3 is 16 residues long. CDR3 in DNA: TGTGCCAGCAGCTTGGACAGCCTAAGGGGGAACTATGGCTACACCTTC. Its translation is CASSLDSLRGNYGYTF.

The CDR3 loop is CASSHDRVGETQYF. CDR3 nucleotides: TGTGCCAGCAGCCATGACAGGGTGGGGGAGACCCAGTACTTC. The rearrangement joins TRBV28 to TRBJ2-5, with 7 positions matching TRBD1. The V and J ends lost 6 bases and 5 bases, in that order; junction bases with no gene match: 9. CDR1 and CDR2 from the germline V gene are MDHEN and SYDVKM. This CDR3 is 14 amino acids long. The entire variable domain, with the rest obtained from reference TRBV28 and TRBJ2-5, is as follows: DVKVTQSSRYLVKRTGEKVFLECVQDMDHENMFWYRQDPGLGLRLIYFSYDVKMKEKGDIPEGYSVSREKKERFSLILESASTNQTSMYLCASSHDRVGETQYFGPGTRLLVL.

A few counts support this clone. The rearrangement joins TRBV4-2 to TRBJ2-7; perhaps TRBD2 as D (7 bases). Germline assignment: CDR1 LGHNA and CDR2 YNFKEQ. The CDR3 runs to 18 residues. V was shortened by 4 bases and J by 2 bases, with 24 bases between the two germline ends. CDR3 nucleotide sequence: TGTGCCAGCAGCCCCCCCGGGGAGGGGGTGGGTGTCCCCTACGAGCAGTACTTC. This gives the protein CASSPPGEGVGVPYEQYF.

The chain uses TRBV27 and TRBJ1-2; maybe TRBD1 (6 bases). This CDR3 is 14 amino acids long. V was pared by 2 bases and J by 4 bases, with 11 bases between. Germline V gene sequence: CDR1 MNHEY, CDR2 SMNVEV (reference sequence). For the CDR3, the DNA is TGTGCCAGCAGTTTAACAGACAGGCTCTATGGCTACACCTTC. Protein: CASSLTDRLYGYTF.

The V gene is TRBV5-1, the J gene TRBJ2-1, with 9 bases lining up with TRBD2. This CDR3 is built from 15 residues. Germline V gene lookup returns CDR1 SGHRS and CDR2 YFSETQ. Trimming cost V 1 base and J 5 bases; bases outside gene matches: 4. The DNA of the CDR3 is TGCGCCAGCAGCTTGACCCTAGCGGGGAACAATGAGCAGTTCTTC. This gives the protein CASSLTLAGNNEQFF.

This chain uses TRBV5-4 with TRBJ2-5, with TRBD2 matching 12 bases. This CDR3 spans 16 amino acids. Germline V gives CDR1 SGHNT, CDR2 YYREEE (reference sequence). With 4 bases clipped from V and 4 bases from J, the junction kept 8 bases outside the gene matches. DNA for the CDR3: TGTGCCAGCAGCGTTCGACTAGCGGGAGTTAGAGAGACCCAGTACTTC. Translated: CASSVRLAGVRETQYF.

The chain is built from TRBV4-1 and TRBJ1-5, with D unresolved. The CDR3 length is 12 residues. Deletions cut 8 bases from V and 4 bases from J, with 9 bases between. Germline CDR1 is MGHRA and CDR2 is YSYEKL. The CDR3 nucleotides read TGCGCCAGCGCGGGAGAGAATCAGCCCCAGCATTTT. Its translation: CASAGENQPQHF.

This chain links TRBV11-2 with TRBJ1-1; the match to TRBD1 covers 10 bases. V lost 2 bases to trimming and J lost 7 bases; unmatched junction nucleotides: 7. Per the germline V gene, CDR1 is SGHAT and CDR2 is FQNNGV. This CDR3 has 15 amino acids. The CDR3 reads CASSLSGQGDIEAFF. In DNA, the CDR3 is TGTGCCAGCAGCTTATCCGGACAGGGGGACATTGAAGCTTTCTTT.

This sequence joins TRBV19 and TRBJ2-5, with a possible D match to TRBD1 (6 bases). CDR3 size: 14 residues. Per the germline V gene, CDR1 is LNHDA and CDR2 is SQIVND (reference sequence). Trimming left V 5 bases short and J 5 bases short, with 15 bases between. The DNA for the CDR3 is TGTGCCAGTAGTGTTCACGGGACATGGGAGACCCAGTACTTC. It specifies CASSVHGTWETQYF.

CDR3 in amino acids: CASLRGSTDTQYF. The CDR3 bases are TGTGCCAGCCTGCGGGGTTCGACAGATACGCAGTATTTT. The chain joins TRBV28 to TRBJ2-3; maybe TRBD2 (6 bases). The CDR3 runs to 13 residues. Trimming stripped 8 bases from V and 3 bases from J, with 12 bases between. Germline CDR1 reads MDHEN; CDR2 reads SYDVKM.

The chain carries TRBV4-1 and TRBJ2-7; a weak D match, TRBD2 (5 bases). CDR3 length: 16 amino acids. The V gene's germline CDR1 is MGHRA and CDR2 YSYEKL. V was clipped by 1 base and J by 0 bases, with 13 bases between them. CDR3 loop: CASSQVAGVSSYEQYF. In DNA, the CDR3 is TGCGCCAGCAGCCAAGTAGCCGGGGTGAGCTCCTACGAGCAGTACTTC.

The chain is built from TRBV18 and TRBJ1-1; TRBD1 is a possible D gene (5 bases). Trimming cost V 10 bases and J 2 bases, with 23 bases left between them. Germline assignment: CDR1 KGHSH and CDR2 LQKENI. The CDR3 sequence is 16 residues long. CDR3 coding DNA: TGTGCCACCTTCAAGGGGTTGGGTGGGCGTAACACTGAAGCTTTCTTT. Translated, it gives CATFKGLGGRNTEAFF.

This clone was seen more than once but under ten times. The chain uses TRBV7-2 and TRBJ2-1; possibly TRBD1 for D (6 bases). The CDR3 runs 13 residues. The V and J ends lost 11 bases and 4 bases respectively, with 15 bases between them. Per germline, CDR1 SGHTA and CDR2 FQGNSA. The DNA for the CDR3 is TGTGCCTCTGGACCGAGGGGGTACAATGAGCAGTTCTTC. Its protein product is CASGPRGYNEQFF.

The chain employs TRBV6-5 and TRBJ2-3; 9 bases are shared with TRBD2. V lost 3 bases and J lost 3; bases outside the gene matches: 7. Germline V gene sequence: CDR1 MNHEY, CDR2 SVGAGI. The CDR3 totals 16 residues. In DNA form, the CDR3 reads TGTGCCAGCAGTTATGTTGCGGGAGGGCCTACAGATACGCAGTATTTT. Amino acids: CASSYVAGGPTDTQYF.

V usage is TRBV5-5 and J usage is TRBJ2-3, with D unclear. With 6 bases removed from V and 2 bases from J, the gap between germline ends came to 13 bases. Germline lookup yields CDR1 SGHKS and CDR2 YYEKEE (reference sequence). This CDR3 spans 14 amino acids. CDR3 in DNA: TGTGCCAGCACAGGTGGCAGACACACAGATACGCAGTATTTT. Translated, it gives CASTGGRHTDTQYF.

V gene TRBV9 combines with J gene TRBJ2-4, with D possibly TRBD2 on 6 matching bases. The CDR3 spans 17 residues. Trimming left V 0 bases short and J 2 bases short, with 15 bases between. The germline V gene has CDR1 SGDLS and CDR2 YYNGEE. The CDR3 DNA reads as TGTGCCAGCAGCGTAGGTGGAGGGGTAAGAACCAAAAACATTCAGTACTTC. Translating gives CASSVGGGVRTKNIQYF.

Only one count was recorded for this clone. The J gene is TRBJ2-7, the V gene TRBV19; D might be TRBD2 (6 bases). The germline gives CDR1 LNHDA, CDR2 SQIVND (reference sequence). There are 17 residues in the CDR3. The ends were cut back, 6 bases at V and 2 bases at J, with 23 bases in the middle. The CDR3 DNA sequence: TGTGCCAGTAGCCCTAGCGTAACTGGAGGGTATCCCTACGAGCAGTACTTC. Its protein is CASSPSVTGGYPYEQYF.

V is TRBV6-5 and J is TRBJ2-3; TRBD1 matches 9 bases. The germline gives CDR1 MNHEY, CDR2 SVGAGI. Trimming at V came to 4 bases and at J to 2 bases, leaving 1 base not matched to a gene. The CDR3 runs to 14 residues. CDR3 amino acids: CASSWDRDTDTQYF. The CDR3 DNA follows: TGTGCCAGCAGTTGGGACAGGGACACAGATACGCAGTATTTT.

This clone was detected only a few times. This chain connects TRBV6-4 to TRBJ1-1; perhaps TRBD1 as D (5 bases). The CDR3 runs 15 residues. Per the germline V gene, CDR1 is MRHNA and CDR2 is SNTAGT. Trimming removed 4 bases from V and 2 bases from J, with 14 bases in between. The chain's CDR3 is CASSVDWGPNTEAFF. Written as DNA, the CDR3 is TGTGCCAGCAGTGTAGATTGGGGCCCTAACACTGAAGCTTTCTTT.

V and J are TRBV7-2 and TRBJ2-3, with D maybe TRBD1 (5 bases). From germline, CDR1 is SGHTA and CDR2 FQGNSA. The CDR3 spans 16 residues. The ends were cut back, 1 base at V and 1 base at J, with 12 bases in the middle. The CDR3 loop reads CASSLVPLGGTDTQYF. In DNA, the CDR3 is TGTGCCAGCAGCTTAGTTCCCTTAGGGGGCACAGATACGCAGTATTTT.